The 27 T cell receptor beta chains presented below share a single source sample, sequenced in a study of T-cell memory formation after mild COVID-19. TCRdb re-called the 5' RACE reads through MiXCR, storing one row per CDR3 protein. The table records more than 120,000 distinct CDR3 sequences, under 25% of them present only once. Sequenced: PBMCs or a T cell subset sorted from them (not recorded which). Receptors were obtained from an adult woman who had mild COVID-19 (a few samples of this study predate the infection). Cell type and time point are not known.

The chain carries TRBV30 and TRBJ2-5, with D possibly being TRBD1 (6 bases). Trimming shortened V by 0 bases and J by 2 bases, and 10 bases separated the two germline ends. This CDR3 has 14 amino acids. Germline CDR1 and CDR2: GTSNPN and SVGIG (reference sequence). CDR3 bases: TGTGCCTGGAGTGTAGGTGGACAGCAAGAGACCCAGTACTTC. Its protein product is CAWSVGGQQETQYF.

The chain recombines TRBV2 with TRBJ2-7, with no clear D. The CDR3 totals 14 residues. Germline assignment: CDR1 SNHLY and CDR2 FYNNEI. Trimming removed 3 bases at V and 3 bases at J, with 12 bases between. The CDR3 reads CASSDSPDDYEQYF. The CDR3 DNA sequence: TGTGCCAGCAGTGATTCGCCAGATGACTACGAGCAGTACTTC.

The chain is built from TRBV7-3 and TRBJ2-2, with no clear D. Trimming took 5 bases from V and 8 from J, leaving 12 bases between them. This CDR3 has 13 residues. The V gene's germline CDR1 is SGHTA and CDR2 FQGTGA. The CDR3: CASSLIPVGELFF. DNA for the CDR3: TGTGCCAGCAGCCTCATTCCGGTTGGGGAGCTGTTTTTT.

CDR3 in DNA: TGCAGTGCTAGAGGCAGTTTGGGGCACACAGATACGCAGTATTTT. This encodes CSARGSLGHTDTQYF. The chain carries TRBV20-1 and TRBJ2-3, with D perhaps TRBD1 (5 bases). Per germline, CDR1 DFQATT and CDR2 SNEGSKA (reference sequence). The CDR3 totals 15 residues. Trimming stripped 1 base from V and 2 bases from J, with 13 bases between.

The V call is TRBV6-2 or TRBV6-3, the J call TRBJ2-1; D gene ambiguous. The CDR3 covers 15 residues. Germline V gene lookup returns CDR1 MNHEY and CDR2 SVGEGT. The V end was cut by 5 bases, the J end by 6 bases, with 17 bases between. This CDR3 reads CASSLAILSTNEQFF. In DNA, the CDR3 is TGTGCCAGCAGTCTGGCTATTCTCAGTACCAATGAGCAGTTCTTC.

This chain uses TRBV3-1 with TRBJ1-5; unclear D gene. The CDR3 runs to 15 residues. Germline V lookup: CDR1 LGHDT, CDR2 YNNKEL (reference sequence). Trimming removed 3 bases at V and 5 bases at J, with 14 bases between. CDR3 sequence: CASSHGGSSHQPQHF. The DNA of the CDR3 is TGTGCCAGCAGCCATGGCGGTTCCTCGCATCAGCCCCAGCATTTT.

This sequence joins TRBV24-1 and TRBJ1-1; 8 bases are shared with TRBD1. This CDR3 is built from 15 residues. Germline V gene lookup returns CDR1 KGHDR and CDR2 SFDVKD. Trimming at V came to 5 bases and at J to 3 bases, leaving 7 bases not matched to a gene. The CDR3 coding sequence is TGTGCCACCAGTGGTCACAGGGGGATCGACACTGAAGCTTTCTTT. This translates into CATSGHRGIDTEAFF.

The V gene is TRBV7-8, the J gene TRBJ2-7; 7 bases line up with TRBD1. The CDR3 is 16 amino acids. The J segment lost 7 bases and the V segment lost 0 bases, leaving 12 bases of the junction unmatched. Germline values: CDR1 SGHVS, CDR2 FQNEAQ. The DNA of the CDR3 is TGTGCCAGCAGCTTAGCGTTGTCAGATCCAGGGGGTGAGCAGTACTTC. This sequence encodes CASSLALSDPGGEQYF.

This chain joins TRBV7-6 and TRBJ2-1; the match to TRBD2 covers 11 bases. From germline, CDR1 is SGHVS and CDR2 FNYEAQ. There are 17 residues in the CDR3. V shed 0 bases, J shed 6 bases, and the junction held 7 bases outside the gene matches. Here the CDR3 reads CASSLARRLAGPNEQFF. In DNA form, the CDR3 reads TGTGCCAGCAGCTTAGCGAGGAGACTAGCGGGACCCAATGAGCAGTTCTTC.

The sample holds a few counts of this clonotype. J is TRBJ2-3 and V is TRBV5-1; D remains unclear. This CDR3 spans 15 amino acids. Germline V gene sequence: CDR1 SGHRS, CDR2 YFSETQ. V shed 1 base and J shed 6 bases, with 15 bases lying between them. The CDR3 region is CASSLTRARVDTQYF. The CDR3, as DNA: TGCGCCAGCAGCTTGACACGGGCCCGGGTCGATACGCAGTATTTT.

This clonotype was seen more than once but under ten times. The J gene is TRBJ2-7, the V gene TRBV6-5; no firm D call. CDR3 size: 13 residues. V gave up 2 bases and J gave up 2 bases, with 7 bases separating them. Germline CDR1 and CDR2: MNHEY and SVGAGI. Here the CDR3 reads CASSYRSAYEQYF. As DNA, the CDR3 is TGTGCCAGCAGTTACCGGTCGGCCTACGAGCAGTACTTC.

The chain links TRBV24-1 to TRBJ1-1, with D maybe TRBD1 (5 bases). Trimming removed 6 bases at V and 4 bases at J, with 8 bases between. Germline lookup yields CDR1 KGHDR and CDR2 SFDVKD. The CDR3 has 12 residues. CDR3 region: CATSPGTTEAFF. CDR3 DNA sequence: TGTGCCACCAGTCCAGGGACCACTGAAGCTTTCTTT.

This clonotype came up a few times. The chain has TRBV2 and TRBJ2-3, with 7 bases lining up with TRBD1. The CDR3 is made up of 17 amino acids. Trimming removed 4 bases from V and 0 bases from J; junction bases left unmatched: 10. In germline, CDR1 is SNHLY, CDR2 FYNNEI. The CDR3 region has the DNA TGTGCCAGCAGTGGGCCTTTGGGACAGCTAAGCACAGATACGCAGTATTTT. The encoded protein is CASSGPLGQLSTDTQYF.

The chain has TRBV7-3 and TRBJ2-1; D might be TRBD1 or TRBD2, each matching 6 bases. The germline V and J ends were trimmed by 5 bases and 8 bases, with 13 bases remaining between them. CDR1 is SGHTA, CDR2 FQGTGA, per germline. This CDR3 is built from 13 residues. CDR3 protein: CASSPGGGYEQFF. The CDR3 DNA reads as TGTGCCAGCAGCCCAGGAGGGGGGTATGAGCAGTTCTTC.

This clonotype was counted a few times. V is TRBV2 and J is TRBJ2-3; D unclear. The CDR3 runs to 12 residues. From germline, CDR1 is SNHLY and CDR2 FYNNEI. Trimming pared 8 bases from V and 7 bases from J, leaving 13 bases between. DNA of the CDR3: TGTGCCAGCTCGACACTTGGGAATACGCAGTATTTT. This gives the protein CASSTLGNTQYF.

CDR3 amino acids: CASSLSGLGADTQYF. Written as DNA, the CDR3 is TGCGCCAGCAGCTTGTCGGGGTTAGGGGCAGATACGCAGTATTTT. V and J are TRBV5-1 and TRBJ2-3; possibly TRBD1 or TRBD2 for D (5 bases each). CDR1 SGHRS and CDR2 YFSETQ come from the germline V gene. This CDR3 is built from 15 residues. Trimming took 1 base from V and 4 from J, leaving 13 bases between them.

In DNA, the CDR3 is TGTGCCAGCAGTTTCCTCGACTTTCATGGGGCCAACGTCCTGACTTTC. Protein: CASSFLDFHGANVLTF. The chain uses TRBV28 and TRBJ2-6; no definite D call. The germline V gene has CDR1 MDHEN and CDR2 SYDVKM. The CDR3 is made up of 16 amino acids. V lost 3 bases, J lost 3 bases, and 12 bases lay in between.

The chain has TRBV18 and TRBJ2-4; TRBD1 might be the D (6 bases). From germline, CDR1 is KGHSH and CDR2 LQKENI. The CDR3 loop spans 15 amino acids. V lost 3 bases, J lost 6 bases, and 15 bases lay in between. In DNA form, the CDR3 reads TGTGCCAGCTCACCGCCGTCAGGGGCTGGAAACATTCAGTACTTC. Protein sequence: CASSPPSGAGNIQYF.

The sample holds a few counts of this clonotype. CDR3 protein: CASTGLTSGNYEQYF. CDR3 bases: TGTGCCTCCACTGGCTTGACTAGCGGAAACTACGAGCAGTACTTC. The chain recombines TRBV27 with TRBJ2-7, with TRBD2 identical over 9 bases. Trimming removed 11 bases from V and 3 bases from J; junction bases left unmatched: 14. CDR1 MNHEY and CDR2 SMNVEV come from the germline V gene (reference sequence). The CDR3 is 15 residues long.

This clonotype came up a few times. CDR3 coding DNA: TGCGCCAGCAGCCAGGGACTAGGTGTTGGCGGCACAGATACGCAGTATTTT. This sequence encodes CASSQGLGVGGTDTQYF. The rearrangement joins TRBV4-1 to TRBJ2-3; 8 bases line up with TRBD2. V shed 3 bases and J 1 base; nucleotides not matched to a gene: 9. The CDR3 spans 17 residues. Germline CDR1 and CDR2: MGHRA and YSYEKL.

The genes are TRBV9 and TRBJ2-7, with a tentative D call TRBD2 (6 bases). The CDR3 is 17 residues long. CDR1 and CDR2 from the germline V gene are SGDLS and YYNGEE. V was clipped by 4 bases and J by 3 bases, with 23 bases between them. The CDR3 DNA is TGTGCCAGCAGCCGCGGAGGGACCAGCCTCGGCCTCTACGAGCAGTACTTC. This sequence encodes CASSRGGTSLGLYEQYF.

The chain links TRBV12-3 or TRBV12-4 to TRBJ2-1; D uncertain. Trimming left V 8 bases short and J 0 bases short, with 11 bases between. The CDR3 runs to 14 residues. The CDR3 region is CASATLSSYNEQFF. The CDR3 DNA sequence: TGTGCCAGCGCAACATTGAGCTCCTACAATGAGCAGTTCTTC.

This clonotype occurred a few times. This chain links TRBV12-3 or TRBV12-4 with TRBJ2-7; D perhaps matches TRBD2 (5 bases). This CDR3 is built from 11 residues. V lost 3 bases and J 5 bases, leaving 5 bases between the germline ends. The CDR3 here is CASSLRDEQYF. CDR3 coding DNA: TGTGCCAGCAGTTTGCGGGACGAGCAGTACTTC.

The V call is TRBV5-1, the J call TRBJ2-5, with 9 bases aligning to TRBD2. The CDR3 is 14 amino acids. Germline CDR1 reads SGHRS; CDR2 reads YFSETQ. After removal of 4 bases from V and 5 bases from J, the junction contained 6 bases not matched to a gene. CDR3 nucleotides: TGCGCCAGCAGCCCGCGGACTAGCGTCGAGACCCAGTACTTC. It is translated as CASSPRTSVETQYF.

The CDR3 sequence: CASSIGRNTGELFF. CDR3 coding DNA: TGTGCCAGCTCAATAGGACGGAACACCGGGGAGCTGTTTTTT. The chain joins TRBV7-2 to TRBJ2-2, with D unclear. Deletions cut 8 bases from V and 1 base from J, with 11 bases between. Per germline, CDR1 SGHTA and CDR2 FQGNSA. This CDR3 region has 14 residues.

This rearrangement joins TRBV25-1 to TRBJ2-7, with D perhaps assigned TRBD1 or TRBD2 (5 bases each). CDR1 and CDR2 from the germline V gene are MGHDK and SYGVNS. V gave up 4 bases and J gave up 3 bases, with 13 bases separating them. There are 14 residues in the CDR3. CDR3 nucleotide sequence: TGTGCCAGCAGTGCCGGGGACCCCAGCTACGAGCAGTACTTC. As protein: CASSAGDPSYEQYF.

This chain's CDR3 is CASSFEGGGVSYEQYF. CDR3 DNA: TGTGCCAGCAGTTTTGAGGGCGGGGGGGTTTCCTACGAGCAGTACTTC. This chain connects TRBV12-3 or TRBV12-4 to TRBJ2-7, with 9 nucleotides matching TRBD2. V was clipped by 3 bases and J by 1 base; unmatched bases: 7. The CDR3 loop spans 16 amino acids.